The 30 T cell receptor beta chains reported below all come from one sample, sequenced in a study of vaccination and CD4 T cells after COVID-19 (dated 2022 in TCRdb). Libraries were made using PCR. The sequencing machine was an Illumina iSeq 100. TCR sequencing of DNA from cultured CD4+ T cells used the Oncomine TCR Beta short-read assay at the Johns Hopkins FTIC core. Genomic DNA was extracted from the cultured CD4+ T cells with the QIAamp micro DNA kit. TCRdb itself trimmed the public reads at Q25 with fastp, ran MiXCR and retained productive beta chains. CDR3 protein duplicates are merged, each entry listing the most common genes and DNA. The sample data list 6,500 or so distinct CDR3 sequences, and 35% of these were observed just once. The ten biggest clones cover around 31% of the sample. What the treatment or condition label conveys for this sample: approximately 11-day PBMC culture with coronavirus spike peptide pools or control peptides (ViraFEST assay). CD4+ T cells from unexposed donors were collected before the COVID-19 pandemic (2011-2018).

Which antigens these TCRs recognize remains unknown. The specimen sequenced was CD4+ T cells from blood, cultured in vitro. The receptors derive from a human donor in good health.

The chain joins TRBV18 to TRBJ1-5; a weak D match, TRBD1 (6 bases). CDR1 and CDR2 from the germline V gene are KGHSH and LQKENI. The CDR3 is made up of 13 amino acids. Trimming stripped 5 bases from V and 5 bases from J, with 10 bases between. The chain's CDR3 is CASSTGLDQPQHF. The CDR3 DNA follows: TGTGCCAGCTCAACAGGGCTAGATCAGCCCCAGCATTTT. Supplemented by reference TRBV18 and TRBJ1-5, the full variable domain reads NAGVMQNPRHLVRRRGQEARLRCSPMKGHSHVYWYRQLPEEGLKFMVYLQKENIIDESGMPKERFSAEFPKEGPSILRIQQVVRGDSAAYFCASSTGLDQPQHFGDGTRLSIL.

The chain has TRBV6-2 or TRBV6-3 and TRBJ2-5; perhaps TRBD1 as D (6 bases). CDR3 length: 14 amino acids. Germline CDR1 and CDR2: MNHEY and SVGEGT. The V end lost 5 bases, the J end lost 4 bases, and 14 bases lay between the germline ends. The CDR3 DNA reads as TGTGCCAGCAGTCCGGTGGGGGCTTTAGAGACCCAGTACTTC. Its protein is CASSPVGALETQYF.

This clonotype was counted a few times. CDR3 loop: CASSPSGAGGPTDTQYF. CDR3 coding DNA: TGTGCCAGCAGCCCCTCGGGAGCGGGAGGGCCCACAGATACGCAGTATTTT. The V and J genes are TRBV7-3 and TRBJ2-3, with 10 bases that match TRBD2. The germline V gene has CDR1 SGHTA and CDR2 FQGTGA. Trimming removed 5 bases from V and 2 bases from J; junction bases left unmatched: 10. This CDR3 has 17 residues.

This clonotype has only a few counts. The chain is built from TRBV11-2 and TRBJ1-6, with unresolved D. CDR3 length: 13 amino acids. Germline V gene data show CDR1 as SGHAT and CDR2 as FQNNGV. Trimming stripped 5 bases from V and 13 bases from J, with 15 bases between. The CDR3 DNA follows: TGTGCCAGCAGCATAATGGACCGCCAGCCCCTCCACTTT. Encoded protein: CASSIMDRQPLHF. Filled out from reference TRBV11-2 and TRBJ1-6, the complete variable domain reads EAGVAQSPRYKIIEKRQSVAFWCNPISGHATLYWYQQILGQGPKLLIQFQNNGVVDDSQLPKDRFSAERLKGVDSTLKIQPAKLEDSAVYLCASSIMDRQPLHFGNGTRLTVT.

The chain carries TRBV25-1 and TRBJ2-5; a possible D gene is TRBD1 (6 bases). The CDR3 covers 14 residues. Deletions cut 3 bases from V and 2 bases from J, with 10 bases between. CDR1 and CDR2 (germline): MGHDK, SYGVNS. The CDR3 coding sequence is TGTGCCAGCAGTGAGAGGGGACATCAAGAGACCCAGTACTTC. It specifies CASSERGHQETQYF.

In this sample, this clonotype turned up a few times. The CDR3 region has the DNA TGTGCCAGCAGTTCTGGACTAGCGCTTAATACCCAGTACTTC. It encodes CASSSGLALNTQYF. The chain has TRBV6-5 and TRBJ2-5; TRBD2 matches at 9 bases. The V segment lost 4 bases and the J segment 8 bases; nucleotides outside the gene matches: 8. This CDR3 is 14 amino acids long. CDR1 is MNHEY, CDR2 SVGAGI, per germline.

A few counts support this clonotype. This chain connects TRBV6-5 to TRBJ2-1; 9 bases line up with TRBD2. CDR1 and CDR2 from the germline V gene are MNHEY and SVGAGI. J gave up 4 bases and V 4 bases, and 5 bases lay outside the gene matches. The CDR3 covers 15 residues. The CDR3 bases are TGTGCCAGCAGTTCGGAGACTAGCGGTTACAATGAGCAGTTCTTC. Protein product: CASSSETSGYNEQFF.

The chain has TRBV20-1 and TRBJ1-1; D is uncertain. V lost 4 bases and J lost 1, with 10 bases in between. CDR3 length: 13 residues. Germline V gives CDR1 DFQATT, CDR2 SNEGSKA (reference sequence). The CDR3 sequence is CSANRSPNTEAFF. For the CDR3, the DNA is TGCAGTGCTAACCGGAGTCCGAACACTGAAGCTTTCTTT.

J is TRBJ1-2 and V is TRBV6-4; 9 positions agree with TRBD1. This CDR3 spans 17 amino acids. The junction had 10 bases not matched to a gene; V was cut back by 5 bases and J by 0 bases. Germline V CDR1 and CDR2: MRHNA, SNTAGT. For the CDR3, the DNA is TGTGCCAGCAGTCCCTCGGTTGGGACAGGGACTAACTATGGCTACACCTTC. Amino acid sequence: CASSPSVGTGTNYGYTF.

This clonotype was counted a few times. This chain connects TRBV7-8 to TRBJ2-7; no clear D. Trimming cost V 1 base and J 0 bases, with 16 bases left between them. The germline gives CDR1 SGHVS, CDR2 FQNEAQ. This CDR3 is 17 amino acids long. The CDR3 loop reads CASSLGQRWEPSYEQYF. The CDR3 DNA is TGTGCCAGCAGCTTAGGGCAAAGGTGGGAACCCTCCTACGAGCAGTACTTC.

The rearrangement joins TRBV7-2 to TRBJ2-3; 12 bases fit TRBD2. CDR3 length: 17 amino acids. Germline assignment: CDR1 SGHTA and CDR2 FQGNSA. V dropped 6 bases and J dropped 0; count of bases not matched to a gene: 7. The CDR3 spells CASSSTSGRLSTDTQYF. CDR3 bases: TGTGCCAGCAGTTCAACTAGCGGGAGGTTGAGCACAGATACGCAGTATTTT.

This clonotype has a handful of counts. The gene calls are TRBV11-3 and TRBJ2-5, with D unclear. CDR1 and CDR2 (germline): SGHNT, YENEEA. The V gene lost 2 bases and the J gene lost 2 bases, with 9 bases spanning the gap. The length of the CDR3 is 14 residues. The CDR3 coding sequence is TGTGCCAGCAGCTTAATAGGGAATCAAGAGACCCAGTACTTC. Translating gives CASSLIGNQETQYF.

The V gene is TRBV6-1, the J gene TRBJ2-3; 10 nucleotides match TRBD2. Germline V gives CDR1 MNHNS, CDR2 SASEGT. The CDR3 contains 14 residues. J was trimmed by 6 bases and V by 9 bases; bases with no gene match: 9. This chain's CDR3 is CARGTSERGDTQYF. CDR3 coding DNA: TGTGCCAGGGGGACTAGCGAAAGGGGGGATACGCAGTATTTT.

This chain uses TRBV15 with TRBJ2-4; no clear D. Germline loops: CDR1 LNHNV, CDR2 YYDKDF (reference sequence). Trimming cost V 5 bases and J 9 bases, with 20 bases left between them. CDR3 length equals 15 residues. CDR3 region: CATSPHGGDFGIQYF. Written as DNA, the CDR3 is TGTGCCACCAGCCCCCATGGTGGGGATTTCGGCATTCAGTACTTC.

This clonotype was seen more than once but under ten times. The chain links TRBV7-3 to TRBJ1-1; tentatively, D is TRBD1 (6 bases). The germline gives CDR1 SGHTA, CDR2 FQGTGA. There are 13 residues in the CDR3. V gave up 6 bases and J gave up 6 bases, with 14 bases separating them. The CDR3 region is CASRPDRLSEAFF. The CDR3 DNA follows: TGTGCCAGCAGACCTGACAGGCTTTCTGAAGCTTTCTTT.

This clonotype has a handful of counts. V gene TRBV6-5 combines with J gene TRBJ2-2; D may be TRBD2 (6 bases). This CDR3 contains 20 residues. Germline CDR1 MNHEY, CDR2 SVGAGI. Deletions cut 4 bases from V and 4 bases from J, with 28 bases between. CDR3 nucleotide sequence: TGTGCCAGCAGTTTAACCGGAGGGACGTTGGCGCGTGAGGGCACCGGGGAGCTGTTTTTT. Amino acid sequence: CASSLTGGTLAREGTGELFF.

In its sample, this clonotype was seen a few times. This chain connects TRBV6-1 to TRBJ2-7, with 12 positions matching TRBD2. The J segment lost 9 bases and the V segment lost 6 bases, leaving 18 bases of the junction unmatched. This CDR3 spans 17 amino acids. Germline values: CDR1 MNHNS, CDR2 SASEGT. The CDR3 coding sequence is TGTGCCAGCAGGAGAAGGGGCCGGACTAGCGGGATTACGAGGCAGTACTTC. This gives the protein CASRRRGRTSGITRQYF.

V usage is TRBV7-2 and J usage is TRBJ1-4; a weak D match, TRBD1 (5 bases). V was clipped by 1 base and J by 8 bases, with 8 bases between them. This CDR3 spans 13 amino acids. The germline CDR1 and CDR2 sequences are SGHTA and FQGNSA. CDR3 protein: CASSLGRQEKLFF. The CDR3 region has the DNA TGTGCCAGCAGCTTAGGGAGACAGGAAAAACTGTTTTTT.

This clonotype was seen a few times. V gene TRBV20-1 combines with J gene TRBJ2-1; TRBD2 is a possible D gene (6 bases). Trimming removed 3 bases from V and 0 bases from J, with 12 bases in between. The germline CDR1 and CDR2 sequences are DFQATT and SNEGSKA (reference sequence). This CDR3 has 15 residues. As DNA, the CDR3 is TGCAGTGCTAGGGAGCGGAGGGACTCCTACAATGAGCAGTTCTTC. Translated: CSARERRDSYNEQFF.

The J gene is TRBJ1-2, the V gene TRBV6-1, with 8 bases lining up with TRBD1. V shed 9 bases and J 6 bases; nucleotides not matched to a gene: 18. This CDR3 comprises 16 residues. Germline values: CDR1 MNHNS, CDR2 SASEGT. CDR3 sequence: CASREPTTGVYNGYTF. In DNA form, the CDR3 reads TGTGCCAGTAGGGAACCAACGACAGGGGTGTATAATGGCTACACCTTC.

The table lists this clonotype with a few counts. The chain joins TRBV6-1 to TRBJ1-5; D uncertain. Trimming took 8 bases from V and 4 from J, leaving 18 bases between them. The CDR3 is 15 residues long. Germline V gives CDR1 MNHNS, CDR2 SASEGT. CDR3 DNA: TGTGCCAGCTTTACGGGGAGACCGAGAAATCAGCCCCAGCATTTT. It yields the protein CASFTGRPRNQPQHF.

This clonotype is a singleton in its sample. This chain links TRBV5-4 with TRBJ2-1; TRBD2 matches 12 bases. V gave up 4 bases and J gave up 8 bases; unmatched junction bases: 10. The V gene's germline CDR1 is SGHNT and CDR2 YYREEE (reference sequence). CDR3 length equals 16 residues. The DNA for the CDR3 is TGTGCCAGCAGCCCTACCCGGACTAGCGGGAAATATGAGCAGTTCTTC. Protein sequence: CASSPTRTSGKYEQFF.

The genes are TRBV30 and TRBJ2-7; 12 bases match TRBD1. From germline, CDR1 is GTSNPN and CDR2 SVGIG (reference sequence). Trimming took 3 bases from V and 5 from J; bases not matched to a gene: 5. This CDR3 comprises 14 residues. Here the CDR3 reads CAWSPGQGAHEQYF. DNA for the CDR3: TGTGCCTGGAGCCCGGGACAGGGGGCGCACGAGCAGTACTTC.

V and J are TRBV5-1 and TRBJ2-7; D possibly corresponds to TRBD1 (8 bases). This CDR3 spans 16 amino acids. The ends were cut back, 7 bases at V and 0 bases at J, with 20 bases in the middle. CDR1 and CDR2 (germline): SGHRS, YFSETQ. The CDR3 sequence: CASGSNRGTNSYEQYF. The CDR3 nucleotides read TGCGCCAGCGGCTCCAACAGGGGGACTAACTCCTACGAGCAGTACTTC.

V and J are TRBV7-9 and TRBJ2-5, with D tentatively TRBD1 (5 bases). Trimming pared 4 bases from V and 2 bases from J, leaving 11 bases between. The CDR3 extends over 14 amino acids. CDR1 is SEHNR and CDR2 is FQNEAQ in the germline V gene (reference sequence). DNA of the CDR3: TGTGCCAGCAGCTCCAAGACAGTACAAGAGACCCAGTACTTC. This encodes CASSSKTVQETQYF.

The rearrangement joins TRBV18 to TRBJ2-6; D call uncertain. The CDR3 is 16 amino acids. Trimming pared 1 base from V and 0 bases from J, leaving 7 bases between. Germline-derived CDR1 and CDR2 are KGHSH and LQKENI. This chain's CDR3 is CASSPLAGSGANVLTF. The CDR3, as DNA: TGTGCCAGCTCACCACTGGCTGGCTCTGGGGCCAACGTCCTGACTTTC.

The genes are TRBV7-6 and TRBJ2-7; 7 bases are shared with TRBD2. Trimming took 4 bases from V and 0 from J; bases not matched to a gene: 9. The CDR3 is 16 residues long. Germline assignment: CDR1 SGHVS and CDR2 FNYEAQ. CDR3 DNA sequence: TGTGCCAGCAGCTCCCTACCGACGGGGGGCTCCTACGAGCAGTACTTC. Translated, it gives CASSSLPTGGSYEQYF.

This clonotype appeared once. The rearrangement uses TRBV11-3 and TRBJ2-6, with TRBD1 as a possible D gene (5 bases). Germline CDR1 SGHNT, CDR2 YENEEA. V dropped 3 bases and J dropped 2 bases, with 8 bases sitting between them. The CDR3 covers 15 residues. The CDR3 DNA reads as TGTGCCAGCAGCTTCCAGGGCGCTGGGGCCAACGTCCTGACTTTC. Encoded protein: CASSFQGAGANVLTF. Full variable domain (outside the CDR3, taken from reference TRBV11-3 and TRBJ2-6): EAGVVQSPRYKIIEKKQPVAFWCNPISGHNTLYWYLQNLGQGPELLIRYENEEAVDDSQLPKDRFSAERLKGVDSTLKIQPAELGDSAVYLCASSFQGAGANVLTFGAGSRLTVL.

To note about this clonotype: This could be a read error, since a much larger clone is one nucleotide away. The V gene is TRBV6-2 or TRBV6-3, the J gene TRBJ1-2; no clear D gene. The CDR3 length is 13 residues. Trimming shortened V by 8 bases and J by 3 bases, and 13 bases separated the two germline ends. Looked up from germline, CDR1 is MNHEY and CDR2 is SVGEGT. CDR3 loop: CASGCRGDYGYTF. The CDR3 DNA reads TGTGCCAGCGGTTGCCGGGGAGACTATGGCTACACCTTC.

This chain joins TRBV2 and TRBJ2-3; 8 positions agree with TRBD2. After removal of 6 bases from V and 0 bases from J, the junction contained 8 bases not matched to a gene. Germline lookup yields CDR1 SNHLY and CDR2 FYNNEI. The CDR3 has 16 residues. CDR3 in DNA: TGTGCCAGCAGGATATTAGCGGGGATGAGCACAGATACGCAGTATTTT. The encoded protein is CASRILAGMSTDTQYF.